One and the same sample provided the 2 T cell receptor beta chains below, sequenced in a study of shared clonotypes between healthy human individuals. Clones were read by immunoSEQ multiplex PCR, and TCRdb kept only the in-frame ones, dropping some. Of 1,500,000 or so clones listed, roughly 96% were seen once; the top ten hold approximately 1.2%. Specimen: naive CD4+ T cells sorted from blood. Subset meaning: CD45RA+ positively selected. The source is a man in his thirties or forties in good health.

The chain has TRBV6-5 and TRBJ2-3; no clear D gene. Germline-derived CDR1 and CDR2 are MNHEY and SVGAGI. The CDR3 sequence is 13 residues long. V gave up 7 bases and J gave up 3 bases, with 11 bases separating them. The CDR3 here is CASMVFGTDTQYF. CDR3 nucleotides: TGTGCCAGCATGGTTTTTGGGACAGATACGCAGTATTTT.

This chain links TRBV25-1 with TRBJ1-1, with D hard to call. This CDR3 region has 13 residues. The V and J ends lost 6 bases and 3 bases respectively, with 11 bases between them. Germline CDR1 and CDR2: MGHDK and SYGVNS. This CDR3 is CASRAAMYTEAFF. For the CDR3, the DNA is TGTGCCAGCAGGGCTGCGATGTACACTGAAGCTTTCTTT.